These T cell receptor beta chains were read from a single sample in a study of beta chain features in type 1 diabetes. The repertoire was sequenced with immunoSEQ multiplex PCR; TCRdb's copy has only in-frame clones and lacks some. The data contain approximately 140,000 clones, under 60% of them seen just once; the ten biggest clones take up roughly 0.4%. Input material: Tregs from blood. These receptors originate from a man aged 18-30 years in good health. The CDR3 runs from the conserved cysteine through the conserved F or W. The order of the fields is clone size, CDR3 length, D gene, J gene, V gene, CDR3 protein, CDR3 DNA. D genes are given only for firm matches. Some rows mark clone size as missing; the rest say once, few, many or name a class of expanded clone.

clone_size: NA; cdr3_length: 15; d_call: TRBD1; j_call: TRBJ1-5; v_call: TRBV6-6; cdr3_aa: CASSYANRGGQPQHF; cdr3_nt: TGTGCCAGCAGTTACGCAAACAGGGGAGGTCAGCCCCAGCATTTT
clone_size: NA; cdr3_length: 15; d_call: NA; j_call: TRBJ1-3; v_call: TRBV7-8; cdr3_aa: CASSLSGFSGNTIYF; cdr3_nt: TGTGCCAGCAGCCTATCGGGATTCTCTGGAAACACCATATATTTT
clone_size: NA; cdr3_length: 17; d_call: NA; j_call: TRBJ1-2; v_call: TRBV7-2; cdr3_aa: CASSFRGWRGANYGYTF; cdr3_nt: TGTGCCAGCAGCTTCCGGGGATGGCGGGGGGCCAACTATGGCTACACCTTC
clone_size: NA; cdr3_length: 15; d_call: NA; j_call: TRBJ2-4; v_call: TRBV6-5; cdr3_aa: CASTLSGYGKNIQYF; cdr3_nt: TGTGCCAGCACATTGTCAGGGTATGGCAAAAACATTCAGTACTTC
clone_size: NA; cdr3_length: 13; d_call: TRBD1; j_call: TRBJ1-5; v_call: TRBV7-9; cdr3_aa: CASSSGGKQPQHF; cdr3_nt: TGTGCCAGCAGTTCAGGGGGCAAACAGCCCCAGCATTTT
clone_size: NA; cdr3_length: 13; d_call: NA; j_call: TRBJ1-2; v_call: TRBV7-9; cdr3_aa: CASSWSENYGYTF; cdr3_nt: TGTGCCAGCAGCTGGTCGGAGAACTATGGCTACACCTTC
clone_size: NA; cdr3_length: 13; d_call: NA; j_call: TRBJ1-4; v_call: TRBV5-1; cdr3_aa: CASSLVGREKLFF; cdr3_nt: TGCGCCAGCAGCTTGGTGGGGCGGGAAAAACTGTTTTTT
clone_size: few; cdr3_length: 13; d_call: TRBD1; j_call: TRBJ2-1; v_call: TRBV28; cdr3_aa: CASSLWDRDRPFF; cdr3_nt: TGTGCCAGCAGTTTATGGGACCGGGACAGGCCGTTCTTC
clone_size: few; cdr3_length: 11; d_call: NA; j_call: TRBJ1-2; v_call: TRBV19; cdr3_aa: CATVANYGYTF; cdr3_nt: TGTGCCACCGTAGCTAACTATGGCTACACCTTC
clone_size: few; cdr3_length: 14; d_call: NA; j_call: TRBJ2-1; v_call: TRBV11-1; cdr3_aa: CASSPRLRYNEQFF; cdr3_nt: TGTGCCAGCAGCCCCCGACTGCGGTACAATGAGCAGTTCTTC
clone_size: few; cdr3_length: 16; d_call: TRBD2; j_call: TRBJ2-3; v_call: TRBV7-2; cdr3_aa: CASSLAGGAGADTQYF; cdr3_nt: TGTGCCAGCAGCTTAGCAGGCGGGGCGGGGGCAGATACGCAGTATTTT
clone_size: NA; cdr3_length: 14; d_call: NA; j_call: TRBJ1-2; v_call: TRBV2; cdr3_aa: CASIMSRGPLGYTF; cdr3_nt: TGTGCCAGCATAATGTCCAGGGGACCCCTGGGCTACACCTTC
clone_size: NA; cdr3_length: 15; d_call: TRBD2; j_call: TRBJ2-1; v_call: TRBV11-2; cdr3_aa: CASSLVGGTRSEQFF; cdr3_nt: TGTGCCAGCAGCTTAGTCGGGGGGACGCGGAGTGAGCAGTTCTTC
clone_size: NA; cdr3_length: 17; d_call: TRBD2; j_call: TRBJ2-3; v_call: TRBV13; cdr3_aa: CASSRTSGGALSSAQYF; cdr3_nt: TGTGCCAGCAGCCGGACTAGCGGGGGGGCCTTATCAAGCGCGCAGTATTTT
clone_size: NA; cdr3_length: 15; d_call: TRBD1; j_call: TRBJ1-1; v_call: TRBV7-6; cdr3_aa: CASSRRDSMNTEAFF; cdr3_nt: TGTGCCAGCAGCCGCCGGGACAGCATGAACACTGAAGCTTTCTTT
clone_size: NA; cdr3_length: 15; d_call: TRBD2; j_call: TRBJ2-1; v_call: TRBV28; cdr3_aa: CASSMGLAGGVEQFF; cdr3_nt: TGTGCCAGCAGTATGGGACTAGCGGGAGGAGTTGAGCAGTTCTTC
clone_size: few; cdr3_length: 15; d_call: NA; j_call: TRBJ2-1; v_call: TRBV27; cdr3_aa: CASSRWGDGYNEQFF; cdr3_nt: TGTGCCAGCAGCCGCTGGGGGGACGGCTACAATGAGCAGTTCTTC
clone_size: NA; cdr3_length: 14; d_call: TRBD1; j_call: TRBJ1-2; v_call: TRBV7-2; cdr3_aa: CASSRTGGGYGYTF; cdr3_nt: TGTGCCAGCAGCCGGACAGGGGGAGGTTATGGCTACACCTTC
clone_size: once; cdr3_length: 11; d_call: NA; j_call: TRBJ2-1; v_call: TRBV6-1; cdr3_aa: CASSIRFEQFF; cdr3_nt: TGTGCCAGCAGTATCAGATTTGAGCAGTTCTTC
clone_size: few; cdr3_length: 17; d_call: TRBD2; j_call: TRBJ2-7; v_call: TRBV7-9; cdr3_aa: CASSSGLAGPSSYEQYF; cdr3_nt: TGTGCCAGCAGCTCGGGACTAGCGGGGCCGAGCTCCTACGAGCAGTACTTC
clone_size: NA; cdr3_length: 18; d_call: TRBD2; j_call: TRBJ2-1; v_call: TRBV7-6; cdr3_aa: CASSWTSGGASSYNEQFF; cdr3_nt: TGTGCCAGCAGCTGGACTAGCGGAGGGGCGAGCTCCTACAATGAGCAGTTCTTC